These 19 T cell receptor beta chains originate from one sample sequenced in a study of control samples from healthy donors and cancer patients. Clones were read by immunoSEQ multiplex PCR, and TCRdb kept only the in-frame ones, dropping some. The sample records around 67,000 clones, about 92% being singletons. Sequenced material: PBMCs. The receptors derive from a man aged 55 to 70 with colorectal cancer.

V is TRBV28 and J is TRBJ1-6; 7 bases are a match to TRBD1. Per germline, CDR1 MDHEN and CDR2 SYDVKM. This CDR3 contains 14 residues. Losses at the gene ends were 4 bases for V and 8 bases for J; bases not matched to a gene: 5. The CDR3 sequence is CASSSTGNHSPLHF. The CDR3 coding sequence is TGTGCCAGCAGTTCGACAGGGAATCATTCACCCCTCCACTTT.

This clone appeared a single time. V is TRBV21-1 and J is TRBJ2-4. TRBV21-1 is marked as a pseudogene. The CDR3 covers 20 residues. DNA for the CDR3: TGTGCCAGCAGCAAATTCTGGATTTTTAGGGTGCAGTCGACCAAAAACATTCAGTACTTC. Its protein is CASSKFWIFRVQSTKNIQYF.

The V and J genes are TRBV30 and TRBJ1-2, with D maybe TRBD1 (6 bases). The CDR3 has 14 amino acids. Per germline, CDR1 GTSNPN and CDR2 SVGIG (reference sequence). V lost 4 bases, J lost 8 bases, and 20 bases lay in between. The CDR3 nucleotides read TGTGCCTGGATCCAGAAGGGGGTTCCGAAGGGCTACACCTTC. Residues: CAWIQKGVPKGYTF.

V gene TRBV28 combines with J gene TRBJ1-2; no clear D. Trimming took off 5 bases at V and 5 bases at J, with 9 bases between the two ends. CDR3 length equals 12 residues. CDR1 MDHEN and CDR2 SYDVKM come from the germline V gene. The CDR3 loop reads CASSPLMYGYTF. The CDR3 nucleotides read TGTGCCAGCAGTCCCCTCATGTATGGCTACACCTTC.

V gene TRBV5-1 combines with J gene TRBJ2-3; D possibly uses TRBD1 or TRBD2 (5 bases each). The CDR3 contains 14 residues. Germline CDR1 and CDR2: SGHRS and YFSETQ. With 0 bases removed from V and 0 bases from J, the gap between germline ends came to 5 bases. In DNA form, the CDR3 reads TGCGCCAGCAGCTTGGGGGGGAGCACAGATACGCAGTATTTT. Translation gives CASSLGGSTDTQYF.

The J gene is TRBJ2-1, the V gene TRBV12-5; TRBD1 agrees at 9 bases. V was pared by 6 bases and J by 0 bases, with 6 bases of the junction left unmatched. The CDR3 is 16 amino acids. Germline CDR1 LGHNT, CDR2 FRNRAP. CDR3 DNA sequence: TGTGCTAGTGGAACTAAGGACAGGGGCTCCTACAATGAGCAGTTCTTC. It codes for CASGTKDRGSYNEQFF.

The chain has TRBV30 and TRBJ2-1, with 12 bases identical to TRBD2. The CDR3 loop spans 18 amino acids. Germline CDR1 reads GTSNPN; CDR2 reads SVGIG (reference sequence). V dropped 0 bases and J dropped 3; count of bases not matched to a gene: 9. The CDR3 bases are TGTGCCTGGAGTGTATCTTTGACTAGCGGGGGACTCTACAATGAGCAGTTCTTC. As protein: CAWSVSLTSGGLYNEQFF.

This chain connects TRBV2 to TRBJ1-5; D perhaps matches TRBD1 (6 bases). Germline V gene lookup returns CDR1 SNHLY and CDR2 FYNNEI. This CDR3 has 16 residues. V was clipped by 7 bases and J by 4 bases, with 20 bases between them. The CDR3 region is CASTHDRWAGNQPQHF. The CDR3 region has the DNA TGTGCCAGCACTCACGACAGGTGGGCAGGGAATCAGCCCCAGCATTTT.

The V gene is TRBV5-4, the J gene TRBJ2-5; 10 nucleotides match TRBD2. V lost 3 bases, J lost 0 bases, and 2 bases stayed unmatched. Germline CDR1 reads SGHNT; CDR2 reads YYREEE (reference sequence). There are 15 residues in the CDR3. Here the CDR3 reads CASSSLAGDQETQYF. Written as DNA, the CDR3 is TGTGCCAGCAGCTCTCTAGCGGGGGACCAAGAGACCCAGTACTTC.

The chain recombines TRBV27 with TRBJ1-2; D perhaps matches TRBD1 (6 bases). The CDR3 has 14 amino acids. Germline V gives CDR1 MNHEY, CDR2 SMNVEV (reference sequence). V was pared by 6 bases and J by 7 bases, with 18 bases between. DNA of the CDR3: TGTGCCAGCAGCTGGCAACAGGGTTTGAGTGGCTACACCTTC. This codes for CASSWQQGLSGYTF.

The chain links TRBV18 to TRBJ2-5; D unresolved. Germline V CDR1 and CDR2: KGHSH, LQKENI. The CDR3 is 13 amino acids. Deletions cut 6 bases from V and 2 bases from J, with 10 bases between. Here the CDR3 reads CASSRNLQETQYF. DNA of the CDR3: TGTGCCAGCTCCCGGAACTTACAAGAGACCCAGTACTTC.

CDR3 amino acids: CAPNGASGFTGELFF. CDR3 coding DNA: TGTGCCCCGAATGGGGCTAGCGGGTTCACCGGGGAGCTGTTTTTT. The chain combines TRBV6-5 with TRBJ2-2; 8 bases line up with TRBD2. J gave up 4 bases and V 11 bases, and 12 bases lay outside the gene matches. Germline-derived CDR1 and CDR2 are MNHEY and SVGAGI. The CDR3 contains 15 residues.

This chain links TRBV28 with TRBJ1-6; D is ambiguous. The V and J ends lost 8 bases and 9 bases respectively, with 8 bases between them. In germline, CDR1 is MDHEN, CDR2 SYDVKM. CDR3 length: 11 residues. DNA for the CDR3: TGTGCCAGCGGGCTAAGTTCACCCCTCCACTTT. Its translation is CASGLSSPLHF.

The chain joins TRBV12-3 or TRBV12-4 to TRBJ1-5; no clear D. V was pared by 6 bases and J by 7 bases, with 10 bases between. The length of the CDR3 is 12 residues. CDR3 loop: CASSFPGQPQHF. Here the CDR3 DNA reads TGTGCCAGCAGCTTCCCCGGACAGCCCCAGCATTTT.

The V gene is TRBV6-2 or TRBV6-3, the J gene TRBJ1-3; 8 nucleotides line up with TRBD1. The trim removed 5 bases at V and 4 bases at J, leaving 7 bases unmatched. Looked up from germline, CDR1 is MNHEY and CDR2 is SVGEGT. CDR3 length: 15 amino acids. The CDR3 here is CASSDGTGGGNTIYF. The CDR3, as DNA: TGTGCCAGCAGTGACGGCACAGGGGGGGGAAACACCATATATTTT.

This sequence joins TRBV13 and TRBJ1-1; D unresolved. The CDR3 is 13 amino acids. Trimming stripped 0 bases from V and 3 bases from J, with 5 bases between. Germline CDR1 reads PRHDT; CDR2 reads FYEKMQ (reference sequence). CDR3 sequence reads: CASSLGRDTEAFF. CDR3 bases: TGTGCCAGCAGCTTAGGGAGGGACACTGAAGCTTTCTTT. The whole variable domain, filled in from reference TRBV13 and TRBJ1-1, reads AAGVIQSPRHLIKEKRETATLKCYPIPRHDTVYWYQQGPGQDPQFLISFYEKMQSDKGSIPDRFSAQQFSDYHSELNMSSLELGDSALYFCASSLGRDTEAFFGQGTRLTVV.

V and J are TRBV6-6 and TRBJ2-1, with D unresolved. The V end lost 5 bases, the J end lost 8 bases, and 10 bases lay between the germline ends. The CDR3 length is 12 residues. CDR1 and CDR2 (germline): MNHNY, SVGAGI (reference sequence). The CDR3 spells CASSPGRYEQFF. DNA of the CDR3: TGTGCCAGCAGTCCTGGCCGGTATGAGCAGTTCTTC.

In this sample, this clone turned up once. The rearrangement uses TRBV12-5 and TRBJ1-6; D is undetermined. V lost 4 bases and J 8 bases, leaving 6 bases between the germline ends. The germline CDR1 and CDR2 sequences are LGHNT and FRNRAP. This CDR3 is 12 amino acids long. CDR3 amino acids: CASGYKDSPLHF. The CDR3 DNA reads TGTGCTAGTGGTTACAAGGATTCACCCCTCCACTTT.

CDR3 DNA sequence: TGTGCCAGCAGCGTAGGCAGATCCTACACCGGGGAGCTGTTTTTT. It specifies CASSVGRSYTGELFF. The chain links TRBV9 to TRBJ2-2; D ambiguous. This CDR3 has 15 residues. Germline V CDR1 and CDR2: SGDLS, YYNGEE. V lost 0 bases and J lost 3, with 9 bases in between.